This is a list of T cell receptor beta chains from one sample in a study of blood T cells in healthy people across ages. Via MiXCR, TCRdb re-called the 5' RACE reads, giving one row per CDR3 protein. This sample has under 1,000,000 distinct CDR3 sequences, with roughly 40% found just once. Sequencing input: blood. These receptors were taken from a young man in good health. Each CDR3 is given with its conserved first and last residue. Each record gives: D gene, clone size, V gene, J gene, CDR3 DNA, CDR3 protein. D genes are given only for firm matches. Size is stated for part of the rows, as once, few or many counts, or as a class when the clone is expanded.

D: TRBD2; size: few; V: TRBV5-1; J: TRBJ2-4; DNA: TGCGCCAGCAGCTTGGGACTAGCGGGGGGCCCCAAAAACATTCAGTACTTC; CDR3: CASSLGLAGGPKNIQYF
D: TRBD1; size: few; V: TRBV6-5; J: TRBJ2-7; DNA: TGTGCCAGCAGTTACTCGGGACAGGGTACCTACGAGCAGTACTTC; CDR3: CASSYSGQGTYEQYF
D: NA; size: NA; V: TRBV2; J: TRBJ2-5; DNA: TGTGCCAGCAGTGAGGCTCCGGGGGAGCAGTACTTC; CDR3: CASSEAPGEQYF
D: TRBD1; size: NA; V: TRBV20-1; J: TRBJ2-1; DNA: TGCAGTGCGAAACCGGGACAGAGCTCCTACAATGAGCAGTTCTTC; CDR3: CSAKPGQSSYNEQFF
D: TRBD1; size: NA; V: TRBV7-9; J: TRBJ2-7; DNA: TGTGCCAGCAGCTTACCGGGACAGAGAGTCCACGAGCAGTACTTC; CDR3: CASSLPGQRVHEQYF
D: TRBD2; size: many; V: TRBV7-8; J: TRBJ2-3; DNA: TGTGCCAGCAGCCTTCTAGCGGGGGCCGATACGCAGTATTTT; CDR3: CASSLLAGADTQYF
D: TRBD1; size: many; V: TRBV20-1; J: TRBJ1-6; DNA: TGCAGTGCAAAGCCGGGACAGGTTTGGGTGGGGGATAGTTCACCCCTCCACTTT; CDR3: CSAKPGQVWVGDSSPLHF
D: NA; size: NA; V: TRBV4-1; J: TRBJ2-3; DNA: TGCGCCAGCACGGGACTCGCGTTAGATACGCAGTATTTT; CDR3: CASTGLALDTQYF
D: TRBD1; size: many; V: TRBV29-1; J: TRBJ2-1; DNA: TGCAGCGTGGCGAGTGGGACAGGGGACCACAATGAGCAGTTCTTC; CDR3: CSVASGTGDHNEQFF
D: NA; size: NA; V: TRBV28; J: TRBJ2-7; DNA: TGTGCCAGCAGCTCCCTAGACAATGAGCAGTACTTC; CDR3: CASSSLDNEQYF
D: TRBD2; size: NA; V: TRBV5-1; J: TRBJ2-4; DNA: TGCGCCAGCGCCAGGGAGGGGCTTGCCATAGCCAAAAACATTCAGTACTTC; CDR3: CASAREGLAIAKNIQYF
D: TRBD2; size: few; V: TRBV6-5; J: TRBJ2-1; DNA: TGTGCCAGCAGTTCCACTGGACTAGCGGCTCGCTCCTACAATGAGCAGTTCTTC; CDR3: CASSSTGLAARSYNEQFF
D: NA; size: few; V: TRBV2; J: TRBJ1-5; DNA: TGTGCCAGCAGTCTTTCGAGGGTATTCGGCAATCAGCCCCAGCATTTT; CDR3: CASSLSRVFGNQPQHF
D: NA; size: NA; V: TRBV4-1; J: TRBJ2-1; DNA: TGCGCCAGCAGGCAAGTCGTGTCCCCTCGTAACTACAATGAGCAGTTCTTC; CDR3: CASRQVVSPRNYNEQFF
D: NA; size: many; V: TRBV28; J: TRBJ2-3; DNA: TGTGCCAGCTGGCTAAGTGGCACAGATACGCAGTATTTT; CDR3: CASWLSGTDTQYF
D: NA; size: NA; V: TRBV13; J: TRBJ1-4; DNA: TGTGCCAGCAGATCGCCAGGGCGGGCTAATGAAAAACTGTTTTTT; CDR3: CASRSPGRANEKLFF
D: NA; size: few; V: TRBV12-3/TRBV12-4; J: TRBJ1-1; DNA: TGTGCCAGCAGTTTAAGTCCTGAAGCTTTCTTT; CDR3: CASSLSPEAFF
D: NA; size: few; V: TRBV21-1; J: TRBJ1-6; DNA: TGTGCCAGCAGCACTAGGGGGAGCTCCTATAATTCACCCCTCCACTTT; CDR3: CASSTRGSSYNSPLHF
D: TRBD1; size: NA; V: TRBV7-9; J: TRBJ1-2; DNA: TGTGCCAGCAGCGTCATAGGGACAGGGAGCGGCTACACCTTC; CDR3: CASSVIGTGSGYTF
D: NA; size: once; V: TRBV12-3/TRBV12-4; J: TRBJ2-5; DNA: TGTACCAGCAGCGCCCCCGGGGGCATTGTGACCCAGTACTTC; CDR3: CTSSAPGGIVTQYF
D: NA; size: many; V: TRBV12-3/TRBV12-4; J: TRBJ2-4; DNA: TGTGCCAGCAATCCCGGGACGGAAAACATTCAGTACTTC; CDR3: CASNPGTENIQYF
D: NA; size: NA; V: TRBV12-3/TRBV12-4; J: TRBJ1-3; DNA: TGTGCCAGCAGTTTTGGGGTCCACTCTGGAAACACCATATATTTT; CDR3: CASSFGVHSGNTIYF
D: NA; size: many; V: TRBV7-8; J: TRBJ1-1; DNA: TGTGCCAGCAGCCTCCAGGGGTCGAACACTGAAGCTTTCTTT; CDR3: CASSLQGSNTEAFF
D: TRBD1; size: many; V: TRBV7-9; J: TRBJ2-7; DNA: TGTGCCAGCAGCGCCACAGACAGGGCCACCTACGAGCAGTACTTC; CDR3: CASSATDRATYEQYF
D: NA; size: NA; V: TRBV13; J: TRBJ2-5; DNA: TGTGCCAGCAGCTTGGGACGGTTTGTGAATGAGCAGTACTTC; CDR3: CASSLGRFVNEQYF
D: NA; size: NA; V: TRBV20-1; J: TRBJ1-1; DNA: TGCAGTGCTAAACAACGGGACGGCCCGTACACTGAAGCTTTCTTT; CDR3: CSAKQRDGPYTEAFF
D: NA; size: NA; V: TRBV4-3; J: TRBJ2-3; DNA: TGCGCCAGCAGCCAGTATGTTTGGCAGGGGAGCGCAGATACGCAGTATTTT; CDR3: CASSQYVWQGSADTQYF
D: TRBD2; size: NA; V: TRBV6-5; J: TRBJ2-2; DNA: TGTGCCAGCAGTTACTCCTCTAGCGGGGCGTACACCGGGGAGCTGTTTTTT; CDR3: CASSYSSSGAYTGELFF
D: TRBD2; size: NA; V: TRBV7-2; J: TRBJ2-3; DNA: TGTGCCAGCAGCTTAGAACTAGCGGGACTAGATACGCAGTATTTT; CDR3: CASSLELAGLDTQYF
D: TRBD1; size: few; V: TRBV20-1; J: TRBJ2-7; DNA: TGCAGTGCCCCCCGGACAGGTAGCTCCTACGAGCAGTACTTC; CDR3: CSAPRTGSSYEQYF
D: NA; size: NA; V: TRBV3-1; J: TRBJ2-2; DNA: TGTGCCAGCAGCCAAGTCACAGGAGGTGGGCGGGAGCTGTTTTTT; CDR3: CASSQVTGGGRELFF
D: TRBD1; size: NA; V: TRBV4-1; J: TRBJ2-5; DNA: TGCGCCAGCAGCCAAGGTTACCGGACAGGGGGCCTACACAATGAGCAGTACTTC; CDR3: CASSQGYRTGGLHNEQYF
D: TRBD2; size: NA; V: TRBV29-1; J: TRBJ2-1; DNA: TGCAGCGTTGCTCCTATAGCGGGAGGGCTCTACAATGAGCAGTTCTTC; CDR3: CSVAPIAGGLYNEQFF
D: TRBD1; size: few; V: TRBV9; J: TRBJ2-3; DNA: TGTGCCAGCAGCCCCTCTTTAGCGTCCCAGGGGGCATGGACAGATACGCAGTATTTT; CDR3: CASSPSLASQGAWTDTQYF
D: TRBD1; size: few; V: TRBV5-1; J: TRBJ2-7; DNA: TGCGCCAGCAGCCTTCCTCTGGGGACAGGGTTGTCCTACGAGCAGTACTTC; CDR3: CASSLPLGTGLSYEQYF
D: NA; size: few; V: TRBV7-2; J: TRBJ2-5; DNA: TGTGCCAGCAGCATACGGACAGTTATGGAGACCCAGTACTTC; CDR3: CASSIRTVMETQYF
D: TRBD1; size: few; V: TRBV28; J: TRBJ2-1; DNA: TGTGCCAGCAGTCTAGGGACAGCTAGTTCGGAGCAGTTCTTC; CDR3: CASSLGTASSEQFF
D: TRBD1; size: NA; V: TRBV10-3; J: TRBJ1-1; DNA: TGTGCCATCAAGGGAGGGACAGGGGAATTCGGGGCTGAAGCTTTCTTT; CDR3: CAIKGGTGEFGAEAFF
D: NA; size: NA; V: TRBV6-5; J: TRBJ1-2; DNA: TGTGCCAGCAGTCCGGGCGGGTTTGGGGACTATGGCTACACCTTC; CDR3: CASSPGGFGDYGYTF
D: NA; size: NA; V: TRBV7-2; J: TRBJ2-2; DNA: TGTGCCAGCAGCCTCCGACTAGCCGGGGAGCTGTTTTTT; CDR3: CASSLRLAGELFF
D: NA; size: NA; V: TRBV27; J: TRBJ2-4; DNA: TGTGCCAGCAGTATCGGACACCTAGCCAAAAACATTCAGTACTTC; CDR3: CASSIGHLAKNIQYF
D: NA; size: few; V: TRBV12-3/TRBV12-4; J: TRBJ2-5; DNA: TGTGCCAGCAGTTTATGGGGACTCGGGGAAAACCAGTACTTC; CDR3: CASSLWGLGENQYF
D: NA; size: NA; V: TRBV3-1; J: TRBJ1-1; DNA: TGTGCCAGCAGCCAAACGAGGCGGGACACTGAAGCTTTCTTT; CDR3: CASSQTRRDTEAFF
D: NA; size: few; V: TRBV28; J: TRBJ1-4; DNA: TGTGCCAGCAGTTTATCGACAGTTGGGGGAAAACTGTTTTTT; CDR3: CASSLSTVGGKLFF
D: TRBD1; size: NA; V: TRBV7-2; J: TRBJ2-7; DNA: TGTGCCAGCAGCTCGCGGACAGGGGTCGAGTACGAGCAGTACTTC; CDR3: CASSSRTGVEYEQYF
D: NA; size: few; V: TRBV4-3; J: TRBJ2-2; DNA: TGCGCCAGCAGCCAACCCGAAGTCTGGGAGGTTGCTGGGTGGGACACCGGGGAGCTGTTTTTT; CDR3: CASSQPEVWEVAGWDTGELFF